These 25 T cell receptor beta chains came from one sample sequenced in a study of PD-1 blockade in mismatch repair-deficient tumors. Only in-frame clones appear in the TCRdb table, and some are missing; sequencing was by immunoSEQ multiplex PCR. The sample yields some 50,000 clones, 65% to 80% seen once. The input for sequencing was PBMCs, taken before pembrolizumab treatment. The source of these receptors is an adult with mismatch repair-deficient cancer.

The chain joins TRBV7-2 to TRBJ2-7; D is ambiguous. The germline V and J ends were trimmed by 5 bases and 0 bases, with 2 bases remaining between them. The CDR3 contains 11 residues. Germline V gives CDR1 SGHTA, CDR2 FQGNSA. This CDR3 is CASSPSYEQYF. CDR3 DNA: TGTGCCAGCAGCCCCTCCTACGAGCAGTACTTC.

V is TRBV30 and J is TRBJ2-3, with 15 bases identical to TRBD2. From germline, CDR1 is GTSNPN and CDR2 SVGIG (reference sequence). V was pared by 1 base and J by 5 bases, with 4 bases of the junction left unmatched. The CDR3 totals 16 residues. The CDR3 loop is CAWSGTSGRVRDTQYF. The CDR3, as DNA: TGTGCCTGGAGTGGGACTAGCGGGAGGGTCCGAGATACGCAGTATTTT.

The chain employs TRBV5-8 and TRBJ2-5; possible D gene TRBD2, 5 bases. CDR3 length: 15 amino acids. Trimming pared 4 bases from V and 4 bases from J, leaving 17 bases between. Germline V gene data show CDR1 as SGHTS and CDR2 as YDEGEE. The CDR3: CASSQRGLVIETQYF. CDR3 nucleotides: TGTGCCAGCAGCCAGCGCGGGCTAGTAATAGAGACCCAGTACTTC.

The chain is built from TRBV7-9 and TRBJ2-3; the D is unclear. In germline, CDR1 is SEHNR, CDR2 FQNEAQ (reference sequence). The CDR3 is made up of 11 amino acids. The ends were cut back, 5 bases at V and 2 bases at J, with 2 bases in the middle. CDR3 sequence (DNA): TGTGCCAGCAGCCTCACAGATACGCAGTATTTT. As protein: CASSLTDTQYF. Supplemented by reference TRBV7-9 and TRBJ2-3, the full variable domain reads DTGVSQNPRHKITKRGQNVTFRCDPISEHNRLYWYRQTLGQGPEFLTYFQNEAQLEKSRLLSDRFSAERPKGSFSTLEIQRTEQGDSAMYLCASSLTDTQYFGPGTRLTVL.

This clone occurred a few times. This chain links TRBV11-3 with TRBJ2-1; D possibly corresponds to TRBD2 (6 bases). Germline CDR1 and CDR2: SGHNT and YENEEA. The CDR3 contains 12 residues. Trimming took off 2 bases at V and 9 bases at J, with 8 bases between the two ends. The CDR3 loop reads CASSLTRGEQFF. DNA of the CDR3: TGTGCCAGCAGCTTAACGCGGGGTGAGCAGTTCTTC.

This CDR3 reads CASSLGQGLSYEQYF. The CDR3 DNA reads as TGTGCCAGCAGCTTAGGACAGGGCTTATCTTACGAGCAGTACTTC. The chain is built from TRBV7-2 and TRBJ2-7, with 7 bases identical to TRBD1. Germline V gene sequence: CDR1 SGHTA, CDR2 FQGNSA. The V gene end was trimmed by 1 base and the J gene end by 4 bases; junction bases not matched to a gene: 7. The CDR3 is 15 residues long.

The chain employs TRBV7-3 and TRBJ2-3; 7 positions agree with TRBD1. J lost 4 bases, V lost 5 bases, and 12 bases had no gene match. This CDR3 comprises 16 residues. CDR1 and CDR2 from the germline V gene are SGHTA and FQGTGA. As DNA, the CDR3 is TGTGCCAGCAGCATACTAGGGGGCCCTCAACCAGATACGCAGTATTTT. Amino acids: CASSILGGPQPDTQYF.

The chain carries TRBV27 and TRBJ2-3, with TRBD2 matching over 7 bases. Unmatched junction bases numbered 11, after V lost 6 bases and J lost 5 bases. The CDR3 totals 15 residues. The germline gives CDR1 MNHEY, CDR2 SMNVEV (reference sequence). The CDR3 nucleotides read TGTGCCAGCAGCCTCCGCGGGAGATGGGTAGATACGCAGTATTTT. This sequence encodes CASSLRGRWVDTQYF.

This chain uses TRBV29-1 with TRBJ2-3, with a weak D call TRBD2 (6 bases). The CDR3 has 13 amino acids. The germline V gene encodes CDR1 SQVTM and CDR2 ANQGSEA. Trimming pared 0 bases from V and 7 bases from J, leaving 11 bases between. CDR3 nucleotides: TGCAGCGTTGAAGACGGGGGAACAAATACGCAGTATTTT. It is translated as CSVEDGGTNTQYF.

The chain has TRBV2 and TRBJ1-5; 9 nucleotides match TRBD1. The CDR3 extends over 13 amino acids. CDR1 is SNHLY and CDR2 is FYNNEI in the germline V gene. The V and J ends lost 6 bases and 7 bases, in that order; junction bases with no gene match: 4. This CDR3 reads CASRGQGMQPQHF. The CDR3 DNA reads TGTGCCAGCAGGGGACAGGGCATGCAGCCCCAGCATTTT.

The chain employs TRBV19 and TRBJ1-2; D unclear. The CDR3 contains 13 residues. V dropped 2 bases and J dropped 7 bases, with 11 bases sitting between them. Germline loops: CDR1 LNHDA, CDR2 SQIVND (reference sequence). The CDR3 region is CASSIREIGGYTF. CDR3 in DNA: TGTGCCAGTAGTATAAGGGAGATCGGTGGCTACACCTTC.

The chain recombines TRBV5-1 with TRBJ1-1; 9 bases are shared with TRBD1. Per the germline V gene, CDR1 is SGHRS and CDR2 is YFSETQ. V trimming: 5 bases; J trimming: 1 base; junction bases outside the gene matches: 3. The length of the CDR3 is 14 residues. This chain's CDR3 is CASRDRGPNTEAFF. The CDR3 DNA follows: TGCGCCAGCAGGGACAGGGGACCGAACACTGAAGCTTTCTTT.

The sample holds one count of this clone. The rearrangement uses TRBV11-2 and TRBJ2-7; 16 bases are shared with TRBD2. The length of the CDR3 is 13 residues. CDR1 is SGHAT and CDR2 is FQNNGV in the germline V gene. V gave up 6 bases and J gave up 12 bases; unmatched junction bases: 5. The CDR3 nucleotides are TGTGCCAGCAGAGGGACTAGCGGGGGGGGGAGGTACTTC. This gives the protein CASRGTSGGGRYF.

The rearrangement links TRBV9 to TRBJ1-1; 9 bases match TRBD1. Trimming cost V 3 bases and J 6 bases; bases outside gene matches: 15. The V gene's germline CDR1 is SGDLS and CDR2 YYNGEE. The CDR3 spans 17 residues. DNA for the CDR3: TGTGCCAGCAGCGGTGGGGCCCTACAGGGGGCGCACGCTGAAGCTTTCTTT. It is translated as CASSGGALQGAHAEAFF.

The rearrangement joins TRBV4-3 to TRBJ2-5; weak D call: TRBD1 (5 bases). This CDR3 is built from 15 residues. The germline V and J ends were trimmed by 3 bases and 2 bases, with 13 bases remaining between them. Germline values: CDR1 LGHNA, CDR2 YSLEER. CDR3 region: CASSQDDRAQETQYF. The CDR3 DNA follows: TGCGCCAGCAGCCAGGACGACAGAGCTCAAGAGACCCAGTACTTC.

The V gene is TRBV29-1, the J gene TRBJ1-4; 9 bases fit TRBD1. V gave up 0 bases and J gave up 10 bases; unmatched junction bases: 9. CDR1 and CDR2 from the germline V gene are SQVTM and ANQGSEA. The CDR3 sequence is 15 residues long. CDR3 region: CSVEDSRTGVGKLFF. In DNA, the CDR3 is TGCAGCGTTGAAGATTCCCGGACAGGGGTCGGAAAACTGTTTTTT.

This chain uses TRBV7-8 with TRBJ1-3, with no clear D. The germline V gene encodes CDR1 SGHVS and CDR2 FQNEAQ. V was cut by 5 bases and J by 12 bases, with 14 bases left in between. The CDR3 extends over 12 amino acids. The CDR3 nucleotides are TGTGCCAGCAGCATAGGCGGGGATTTCATATATTTT. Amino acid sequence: CASSIGGDFIYF.

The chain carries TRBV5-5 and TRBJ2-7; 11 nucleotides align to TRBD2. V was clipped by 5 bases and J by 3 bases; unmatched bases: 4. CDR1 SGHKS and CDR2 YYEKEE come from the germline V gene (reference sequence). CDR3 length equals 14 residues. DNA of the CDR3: TGTGCCAGCAGTTACACTAGCGGGAGCTACGAGCAGTACTTC. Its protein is CASSYTSGSYEQYF.

CDR3 amino acids: CASSQGWSSGAYEQYF. CDR3 sequence (DNA): TGCGCCAGCAGCCAAGGTTGGTCTAGCGGGGCCTACGAGCAGTACTTC. The chain recombines TRBV4-1 with TRBJ2-7, with 9 bases that match TRBD2. This CDR3 contains 16 residues. Germline V gene sequence: CDR1 MGHRA, CDR2 YSYEKL. Trimming at V came to 1 base and at J to 2 bases, leaving 6 bases not matched to a gene.

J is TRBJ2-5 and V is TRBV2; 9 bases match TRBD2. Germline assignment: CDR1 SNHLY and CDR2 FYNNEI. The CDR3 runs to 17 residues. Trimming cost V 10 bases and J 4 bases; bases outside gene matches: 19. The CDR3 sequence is CATTRLGSGRGGETQYF. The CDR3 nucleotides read TGTGCCACCACTAGACTGGGTAGCGGGAGAGGTGGAGAGACCCAGTACTTC. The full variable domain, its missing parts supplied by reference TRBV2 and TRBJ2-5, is EPEVTQTPSHQVTQMGQEVILRCVPISNHLYFYWYRQILGQKVEFLVSFYNNEISEKSEIFDDQFSVERPDGSNFTLKIRSTKLEDSAMYFCATTRLGSGRGGETQYFGPGTRLLVL.

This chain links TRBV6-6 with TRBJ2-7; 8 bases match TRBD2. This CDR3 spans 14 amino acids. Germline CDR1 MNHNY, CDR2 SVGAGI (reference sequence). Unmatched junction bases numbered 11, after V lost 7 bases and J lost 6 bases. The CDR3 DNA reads TGTGCCAGCAACCGAGGACTAGCTATCGGCGAGCAGTACTTC. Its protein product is CASNRGLAIGEQYF.

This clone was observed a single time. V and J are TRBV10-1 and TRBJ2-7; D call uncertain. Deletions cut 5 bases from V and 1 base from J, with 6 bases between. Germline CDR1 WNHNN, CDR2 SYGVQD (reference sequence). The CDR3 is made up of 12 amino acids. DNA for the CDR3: TGCGCCAGCAGTCGAGGTTCCTACGAGCAGTACTTC. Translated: CASSRGSYEQYF.

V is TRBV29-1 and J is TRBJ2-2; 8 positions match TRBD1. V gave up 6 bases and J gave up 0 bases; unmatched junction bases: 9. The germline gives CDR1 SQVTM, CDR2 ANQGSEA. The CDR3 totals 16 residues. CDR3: CSVSGNRGSNTGELFF. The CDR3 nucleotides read TGCAGCGTATCAGGGAACAGGGGGTCGAACACCGGGGAGCTGTTTTTT.

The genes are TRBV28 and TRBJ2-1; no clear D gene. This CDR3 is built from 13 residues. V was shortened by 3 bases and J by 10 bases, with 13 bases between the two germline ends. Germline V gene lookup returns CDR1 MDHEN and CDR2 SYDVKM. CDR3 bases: TGTGCCAGCAGTTTGCACCTCGTAAGGGAGCAGTTCTTC. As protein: CASSLHLVREQFF.

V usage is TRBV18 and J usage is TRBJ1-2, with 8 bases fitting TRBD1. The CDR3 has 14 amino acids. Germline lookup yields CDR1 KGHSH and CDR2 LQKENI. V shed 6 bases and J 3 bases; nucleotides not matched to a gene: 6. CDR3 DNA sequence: TGTGCCAGCTCTACTCAGGGGGCTTACTATGGCTACACCTTC. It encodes CASSTQGAYYGYTF.